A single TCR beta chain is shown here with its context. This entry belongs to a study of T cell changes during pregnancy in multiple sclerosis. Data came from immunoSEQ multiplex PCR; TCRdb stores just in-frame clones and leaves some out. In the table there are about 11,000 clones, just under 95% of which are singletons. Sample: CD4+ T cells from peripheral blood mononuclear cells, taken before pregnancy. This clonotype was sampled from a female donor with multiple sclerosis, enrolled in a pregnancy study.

The CDR3 protein is CASSQERLAPLSYNEQFF. As DNA, the CDR3 is TGCGCCAGCAGCCAAGAAAGACTAGCCCCTTTATCCTACAATGAGCAGTTCTTC. The chain has TRBV4-1 and TRBJ2-1; 7 nucleotides agree with TRBD2. Germline V lookup: CDR1 MGHRA, CDR2 YSYEKL. V shed 0 bases and J 1 base; nucleotides not matched to a gene: 9. The CDR3 runs to 18 residues.